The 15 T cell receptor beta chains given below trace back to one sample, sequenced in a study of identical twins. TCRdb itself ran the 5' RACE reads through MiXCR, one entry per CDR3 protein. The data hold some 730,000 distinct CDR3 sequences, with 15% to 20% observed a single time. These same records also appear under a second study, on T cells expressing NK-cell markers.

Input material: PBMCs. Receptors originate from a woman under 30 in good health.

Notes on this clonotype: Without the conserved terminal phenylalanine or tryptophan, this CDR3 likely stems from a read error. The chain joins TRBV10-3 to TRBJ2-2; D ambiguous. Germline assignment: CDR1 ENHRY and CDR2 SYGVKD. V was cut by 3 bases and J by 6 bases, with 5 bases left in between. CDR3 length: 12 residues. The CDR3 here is CAISDSAGELFI. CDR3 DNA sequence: TGTGCCATCAGTGATTCTGCCGGGGAGCTGTTTATT.

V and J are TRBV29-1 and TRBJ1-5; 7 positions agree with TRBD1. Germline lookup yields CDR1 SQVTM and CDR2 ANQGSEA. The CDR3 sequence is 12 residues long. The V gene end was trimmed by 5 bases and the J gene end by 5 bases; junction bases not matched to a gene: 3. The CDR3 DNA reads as TGCAGCGTTCGGCAGGGGGATCAGCCCCAGCATTTT. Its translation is CSVRQGDQPQHF.

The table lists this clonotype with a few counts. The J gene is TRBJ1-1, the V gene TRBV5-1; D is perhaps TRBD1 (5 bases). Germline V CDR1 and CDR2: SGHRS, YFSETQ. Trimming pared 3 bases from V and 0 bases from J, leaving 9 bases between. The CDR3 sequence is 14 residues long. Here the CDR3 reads CASSWGPMNTEAFF. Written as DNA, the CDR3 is TGCGCCAGCAGCTGGGGACCAATGAACACTGAAGCTTTCTTT. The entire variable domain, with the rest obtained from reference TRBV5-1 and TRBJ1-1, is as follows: KAGVTQTPRYLIKTRGQQVTLSCSPISGHRSVSWYQQTPGQGLQFLFEYFSETQRNKGNFPGRFSGRQFSNSRSEMNVSTLELGDSALYLCASSWGPMNTEAFFGQGTRLTVV.

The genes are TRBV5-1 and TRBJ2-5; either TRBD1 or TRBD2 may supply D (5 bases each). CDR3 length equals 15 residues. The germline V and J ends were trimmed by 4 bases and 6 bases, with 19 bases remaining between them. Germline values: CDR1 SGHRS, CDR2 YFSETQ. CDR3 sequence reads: CASSLGTNNGKTQYF. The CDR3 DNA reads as TGCGCCAGCAGCCTAGGGACGAACAACGGGAAGACCCAGTACTTC.

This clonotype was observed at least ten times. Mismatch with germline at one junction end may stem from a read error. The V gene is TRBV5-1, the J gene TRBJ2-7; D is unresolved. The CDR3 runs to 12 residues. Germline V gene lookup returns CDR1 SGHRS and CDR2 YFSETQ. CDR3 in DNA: TGTGCCAGCAGCCCCGCTTCCTACGAGCAGTACTTC. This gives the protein CASSPASYEQYF.

The CDR3 reads CALRDNYEQYF. CDR3 DNA: TGTGCCTTGCGGGACAACTACGAGCAGTACTTC. V gene TRBV30 combines with J gene TRBJ2-7; either TRBD1 or TRBD2 may supply D (6 bases each). Per germline, CDR1 GTSNPN and CDR2 SVGIG (reference sequence). The CDR3 is made up of 11 amino acids. Trimming left V 7 bases short and J 3 bases short, with 10 bases between.

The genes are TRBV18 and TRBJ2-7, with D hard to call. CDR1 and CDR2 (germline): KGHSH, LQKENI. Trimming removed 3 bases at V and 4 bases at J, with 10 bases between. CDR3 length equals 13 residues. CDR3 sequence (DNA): TGTGCCAGCTCACCCTCTCAACGGTACGAGCAGTACTTC. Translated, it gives CASSPSQRYEQYF.

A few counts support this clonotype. The CDR3 nucleotides read TGCAGTGCTCGTGGGGCAAATGAGCAGTTCTTC. Translated, it gives CSARGANEQFF. The chain has TRBV20-1 and TRBJ2-1; D possibly corresponds to TRBD1 (5 bases). Trimming took off 5 bases at V and 7 bases at J, with 9 bases between the two ends. The CDR3 spans 11 residues. From germline, CDR1 is DFQATT and CDR2 SNEGSKA (reference sequence).

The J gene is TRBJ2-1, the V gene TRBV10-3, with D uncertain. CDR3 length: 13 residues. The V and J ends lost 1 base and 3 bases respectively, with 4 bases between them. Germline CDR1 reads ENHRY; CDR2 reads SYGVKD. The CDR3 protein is CAISELNYNEQFF. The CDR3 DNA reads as TGTGCCATCAGTGAGTTAAACTACAATGAGCAGTTCTTC.

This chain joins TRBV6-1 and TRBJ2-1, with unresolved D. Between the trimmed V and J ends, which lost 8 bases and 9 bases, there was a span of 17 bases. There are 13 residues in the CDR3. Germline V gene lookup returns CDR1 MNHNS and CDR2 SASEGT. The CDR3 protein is CASRSMGRAEQFF. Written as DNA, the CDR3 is TGTGCCAGCCGGAGTATGGGTCGCGCTGAGCAGTTCTTC.

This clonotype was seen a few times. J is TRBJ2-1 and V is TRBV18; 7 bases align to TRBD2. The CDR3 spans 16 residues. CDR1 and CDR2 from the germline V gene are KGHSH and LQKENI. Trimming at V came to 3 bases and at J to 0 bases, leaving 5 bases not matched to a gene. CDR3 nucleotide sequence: TGTGCCAGCTCACCCCGGACTAGAAGCTCCTACAATGAGCAGTTCTTC. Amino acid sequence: CASSPRTRSSYNEQFF.

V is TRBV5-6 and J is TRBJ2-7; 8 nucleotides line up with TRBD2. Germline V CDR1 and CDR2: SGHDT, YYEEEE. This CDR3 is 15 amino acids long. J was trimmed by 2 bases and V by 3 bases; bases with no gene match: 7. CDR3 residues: CASSWERLATYEQYF. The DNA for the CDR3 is TGTGCCAGCAGCTGGGAGAGACTAGCGACCTACGAGCAGTACTTC.

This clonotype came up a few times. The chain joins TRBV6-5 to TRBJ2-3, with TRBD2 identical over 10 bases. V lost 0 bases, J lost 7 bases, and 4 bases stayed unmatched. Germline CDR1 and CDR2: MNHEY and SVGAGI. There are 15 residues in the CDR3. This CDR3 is CASSYSLAGGYTQYF. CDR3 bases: TGTGCCAGCAGTTACTCATTAGCGGGGGGATATACGCAGTATTTT.

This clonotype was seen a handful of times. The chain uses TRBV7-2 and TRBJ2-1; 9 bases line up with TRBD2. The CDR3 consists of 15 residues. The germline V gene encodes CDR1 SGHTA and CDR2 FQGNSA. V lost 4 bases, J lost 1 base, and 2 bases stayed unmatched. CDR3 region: CASSSSGASYNEQFF. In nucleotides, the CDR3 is TGTGCCAGCAGCTCTAGCGGGGCATCCTACAATGAGCAGTTCTTC.

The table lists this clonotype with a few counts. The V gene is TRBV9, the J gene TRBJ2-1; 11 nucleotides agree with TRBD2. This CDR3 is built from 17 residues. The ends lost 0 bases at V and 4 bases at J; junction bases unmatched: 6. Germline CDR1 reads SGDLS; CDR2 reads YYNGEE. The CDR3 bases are TGTGCCAGCAGCGTAGGGGCTAGCGGGAGGATTTACAATGAGCAGTTCTTC. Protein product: CASSVGASGRIYNEQFF.